The 23 T cell receptor beta chains listed next were all sequenced from one sample in a study of blood T cell repertoires in COVID-19 (TCRdb year 2020). Library preparation was by the immunoSEQ multiplex PCR assay. Here the immuneACCESS table is served through TCRdb, limited to in-frame sequences with V and J called. Missing clones are a known gap in these copies; in checked studies unresolved V genes cover under half, and the rest lacks a known reason. Across this sample there are just under 250,000 clones, with 70% to 90% seen only once. Over 3% of the sample is held by the ten biggest clonotypes. Sequenced: peripheral blood. The receptor source for this set is a woman under 40 who had recovered from COVID-19.

V gene TRBV10-3 combines with J gene TRBJ2-7, with TRBD2 identical over 8 bases. Trimming took 3 bases from V and 6 from J; bases not matched to a gene: 4. The germline V gene encodes CDR1 ENHRY and CDR2 SYGVKD. The CDR3 runs to 13 residues. The chain's CDR3 is CAISDGGVREQYF. In DNA form, the CDR3 reads TGTGCCATCAGTGACGGGGGGGTACGCGAGCAGTACTTC.

The CDR3 nucleotides are TGTGCCGGCTCCCCCGACACTGAGCAGTTCTTC. It encodes CAGSPDTEQFF. The chain recombines TRBV2 with TRBJ2-1, with D hard to call. The CDR3 extends over 11 amino acids. Trimming took 11 bases from V and 9 from J, leaving 14 bases between them. Germline CDR1 reads SNHLY; CDR2 reads FYNNEI.

The rearrangement uses TRBV10-3 and TRBJ1-5; tentatively, D is TRBD1 (6 bases). The CDR3 totals 12 residues. Between the trimmed V and J ends, which lost 8 bases and 2 bases, there was a span of 7 bases. Germline V gene lookup returns CDR1 ENHRY and CDR2 SYGVKD. CDR3 in DNA: TGTGCCATCTCAGGGGGCAATCAGCCCCAGCATTTT. The encoded protein is CAISGGNQPQHF.

CDR3: CASSSKTGITLFYEQYF. The CDR3 bases are TGTGCCAGCAGCTCGAAAACAGGGATAACCCTATTTTACGAGCAGTACTTC. The chain carries TRBV7-2 and TRBJ2-7; the D gene is possibly TRBD1 (6 bases). The CDR3 length is 17 residues. Germline-derived CDR1 and CDR2 are SGHTA and FQGNSA. Trimming took 4 bases from V and 4 from J, leaving 23 bases between them. The full variable domain, rest sourced from reference TRBV7-2 and TRBJ2-7, is GAGVSQSPSNKVTEKGKDVELRCDPISGHTALYWYRQSLGQGLEFLIYFQGNSAPDKSGLPSDRFSAERTGGSVSTLTIQRTQQEDSAVYLCASSSKTGITLFYEQYFGPGTRLTVT.

The chain couples TRBV7-9 to TRBJ1-4; unclear D gene. The CDR3 sequence is 16 residues long. The germline CDR1 and CDR2 sequences are SEHNR and FQNEAQ (reference sequence). V lost 1 base to trimming and J lost 6 bases, with 15 bases between them. The CDR3 DNA reads TGTGCCAGCAGCTTAGTTGGGCAGGTCGATCATGAAAAACTGTTTTTT. It encodes CASSLVGQVDHEKLFF.

This clone was observed once. The CDR3 loop is CASSQVQGPVTQYF. DNA of the CDR3: TGTGCCAGCAGCCAAGTACAGGGTCCGGTGACCCAGTACTTC. The rearrangement uses TRBV3-1 (or the pseudogene TRBV3-2) and TRBJ2-5; perhaps TRBD1 as D (6 bases). The germline V and J ends were trimmed by 1 base and 7 bases, with 13 bases remaining between them. Germline CDR1 reads LGHDT; CDR2 reads YNNKEL (reference sequence). The CDR3 has 14 amino acids.

The chain combines TRBV5-1 with TRBJ2-2, with D maybe TRBD2 (5 bases). The V gene's germline CDR1 is SGHRS and CDR2 YFSETQ. The ends were cut back, 4 bases at V and 0 bases at J, with 7 bases in the middle. This CDR3 is 14 amino acids long. The CDR3 loop is CASSKDSNTGELFF. CDR3 DNA sequence: TGCGCCAGCAGCAAGGACTCGAACACCGGGGAGCTGTTTTTT.

This clone was seen a single time. The CDR3: CASSDYREDEQFF. The CDR3 DNA reads TGTGCCAGCAGCGATTACAGGGAAGATGAGCAGTTCTTC. The genes are TRBV6-5 and TRBJ2-1, with D possibly TRBD1 on 6 matching bases. This CDR3 has 13 residues. V was trimmed by 6 bases and J by 8 bases, leaving 14 bases between them. Germline CDR1 MNHEY, CDR2 SVGAGI.

This clone appeared a few times. This sequence joins TRBV7-3 and TRBJ2-2; D remains ambiguous. The CDR3 loop spans 16 amino acids. V was clipped by 0 bases and J by 2 bases, with 10 bases between them. Germline lookup yields CDR1 SGHTA and CDR2 FQGTGA. CDR3 protein: CASSLTSQFNTGELFF. The CDR3 DNA reads as TGTGCCAGCAGCTTAACGTCGCAGTTCAACACCGGGGAGCTGTTTTTT. The full variable domain, in which reference TRBV7-3 and TRBJ2-2 provide the parts outside the CDR3, is GAGVSQTPSNKVTEKGKYVELRCDPISGHTALYWYRQSLGQGPEFLIYFQGTGAADDSGLPNDRFFAVRPEGSVSTLKIQRTERGDSAVYLCASSLTSQFNTGELFFGEGSRLTVL.

This sequence joins TRBV10-1 and TRBJ1-5, with no clear D. Trimming took 7 bases from V and 5 from J, leaving 12 bases between them. CDR3 size: 13 residues. In germline, CDR1 is WNHNN, CDR2 SYGVQD (reference sequence). CDR3 amino acids: CASKFRIYQPQHF. The CDR3 DNA reads as TGCGCCAGCAAATTCAGGATCTATCAGCCCCAGCATTTT.

This clone was seen only once. This chain uses TRBV18 with TRBJ2-5, with 8 bases lining up with TRBD2. In germline, CDR1 is KGHSH, CDR2 LQKENI. The V gene end was trimmed by 0 bases and the J gene end by 10 bases; junction bases not matched to a gene: 4. The CDR3 runs 13 residues. In nucleotides, the CDR3 is TGTGCCAGCTCACCACCCATAGCGGGGTACCAGTACTTC. It is translated as CASSPPIAGYQYF. Full variable domain (outside the CDR3, taken from reference TRBV18 and TRBJ2-5): NAGVMQNPRHLVRRRGQEARLRCSPMKGHSHVYWYRQLPEEGLKFMVYLQKENIIDESGMPKERFSAEFPKEGPSILRIQQVVRGDSAAYFCASSPPIAGYQYFGPGTRLLVL.

V is TRBV7-3 and J is TRBJ2-7, with D possibly matching TRBD1 (6 bases). Trimming removed 5 bases at V and 0 bases at J, with 11 bases between. Germline V gene sequence: CDR1 SGHTA, CDR2 FQGTGA. The CDR3 extends over 14 amino acids. The chain's CDR3 is CASSQQGGSYEQYF. The CDR3 coding sequence is TGTGCCAGCAGCCAACAGGGCGGCTCCTACGAGCAGTACTTC.

The V call is TRBV3-1 (or the pseudogene TRBV3-2), the J call TRBJ1-5, with TRBD1 identical over 10 bases. The V gene's germline CDR1 is LGHDT and CDR2 YNNKEL (reference sequence). Losses at the gene ends were 5 bases for V and 1 base for J; bases not matched to a gene: 14. The CDR3 consists of 19 residues. The CDR3 sequence is CASSTRDRGRQVSNQPQHF. CDR3 bases: TGTGCCAGCAGCACTCGAGACAGGGGGCGGCAAGTGAGCAATCAGCCCCAGCATTTT.

The rearrangement joins TRBV9 to TRBJ1-1, with D maybe TRBD1 (5 bases). Germline values: CDR1 SGDLS, CDR2 YYNGEE. Trimming cost V 1 base and J 2 bases, with 12 bases left between them. This CDR3 spans 15 amino acids. The CDR3 coding sequence is TGTGCCAGCAGCGTACTTTCTAGGGGTAACACTGAAGCTTTCTTT. It codes for CASSVLSRGNTEAFF.

The V call is TRBV14, the J call TRBJ2-7; TRBD1 is a possible D gene (5 bases). CDR3 length: 15 residues. Germline CDR1 and CDR2: SGHDN and FVKESK. Trimming stripped 1 base from V and 0 bases from J, with 10 bases between. CDR3 in amino acids: CASSQGQGFSYEQYF. CDR3 nucleotides: TGTGCCAGCAGCCAAGGGCAGGGCTTCTCCTACGAGCAGTACTTC.

This chain links TRBV5-4 with TRBJ2-2, with 9 bases identical to TRBD1. Germline trimming cut 5 bases from V and 8 bases from J; bases unmatched to any gene: 10. The CDR3 contains 15 residues. CDR1 and CDR2 (germline): SGHNT, YYREEE (reference sequence). This CDR3 reads CASSRQGGQRGELFF. DNA of the CDR3: TGTGCCAGCAGTCGACAGGGGGGCCAACGTGGGGAGCTGTTTTTT.

The CDR3 loop is CASSFGGMGTDTQYF. As DNA, the CDR3 is TGTGCCAGCAGCTTCGGAGGGATGGGCACAGATACGCAGTATTTT. The chain combines TRBV7-3 with TRBJ2-3; D is possibly TRBD2 (6 bases). V lost 3 bases and J 1 base, leaving 11 bases between the germline ends. Germline V lookup: CDR1 SGHTA, CDR2 FQGTGA. The CDR3 spans 15 residues. Looking up the rest from reference TRBV7-3 and TRBJ2-3 gives the full variable domain: GAGVSQTPSNKVTEKGKYVELRCDPISGHTALYWYRQSLGQGPEFLIYFQGTGAADDSGLPNDRFFAVRPEGSVSTLKIQRTERGDSAVYLCASSFGGMGTDTQYFGPGTRLTVL.

V gene TRBV19 combines with J gene TRBJ2-2; D is possibly TRBD2 (6 bases). The CDR3 covers 14 residues. Per germline, CDR1 LNHDA and CDR2 SQIVND (reference sequence). V was cut by 6 bases and J by 0 bases, with 8 bases left in between. CDR3 DNA sequence: TGTGCCAGTAGGACTAGTACGAACACCGGGGAGCTGTTTTTT. It codes for CASRTSTNTGELFF.

J is TRBJ2-7 and V is TRBV12-3 or TRBV12-4, with 9 bases lining up with TRBD2. The length of the CDR3 is 12 residues. Trimming removed 9 bases from V and 4 bases from J; junction bases left unmatched: 4. Here the CDR3 DNA reads TGTGCCAGTAGGACTAGCGAGTACGAGCAGTACTTC. This gives the protein CASRTSEYEQYF.

The rearrangement links TRBV5-1 to TRBJ2-7; D not resolved. Germline V gives CDR1 SGHRS, CDR2 YFSETQ. This CDR3 is 15 amino acids long. V shed 5 bases and J shed 7 bases, with 22 bases lying between them. CDR3 amino acids: CASSPSVDTLGEQYF. The CDR3 bases are TGCGCCAGCAGTCCTTCCGTTGACACCCTTGGGGAGCAGTACTTC.

Concerning this clone itself: Distinct nucleotide sequences in the sample also encode this CDR3. The V call is TRBV19, the J call TRBJ2-3, with D tentatively TRBD1 (6 bases). The V end lost 2 bases, the J end lost 0 bases, and 6 bases lay between the germline ends. Germline V CDR1 and CDR2: LNHDA, SQIVND (reference sequence). This CDR3 has 14 residues. In DNA, the CDR3 is TGTGCCAGTAGTATACAGGGGAGCACAGATACGCAGTATTTT. Translating gives CASSIQGSTDTQYF. Full variable domain (rest looked up from reference TRBV19 and TRBJ2-3): DGGITQSPKYLFRKEGQNVTLSCEQNLNHDAMYWYRQDPGQGLRLIYYSQIVNDFQKGDIAEGYSVSREKKESFPLTVTSAQKNPTAFYLCASSIQGSTDTQYFGPGTRLTVL.

The chain links TRBV27 to TRBJ1-2, with 10 bases identical to TRBD1. Germline CDR1 MNHEY, CDR2 SMNVEV (reference sequence). With 5 bases clipped from V and 5 bases from J, the junction kept 11 bases outside the gene matches. The CDR3 has 16 amino acids. CDR3 nucleotides: TGTGCCAGCAGTGACCTAGCCGGGACAGGGGTATATGGCTACACCTTC. It yields the protein CASSDLAGTGVYGYTF.

The genes are TRBV19 and TRBJ2-1; tentative D call: TRBD1 (5 bases). Germline lookup yields CDR1 LNHDA and CDR2 SQIVND (reference sequence). V lost 6 bases, J lost 8 bases, and 26 bases lay in between. The CDR3 covers 17 residues. The CDR3 spells CASRPRVGASPVDEQFF. Written as DNA, the CDR3 is TGTGCCAGTAGACCTAGGGTTGGGGCCTCCCCCGTGGATGAGCAGTTCTTC.